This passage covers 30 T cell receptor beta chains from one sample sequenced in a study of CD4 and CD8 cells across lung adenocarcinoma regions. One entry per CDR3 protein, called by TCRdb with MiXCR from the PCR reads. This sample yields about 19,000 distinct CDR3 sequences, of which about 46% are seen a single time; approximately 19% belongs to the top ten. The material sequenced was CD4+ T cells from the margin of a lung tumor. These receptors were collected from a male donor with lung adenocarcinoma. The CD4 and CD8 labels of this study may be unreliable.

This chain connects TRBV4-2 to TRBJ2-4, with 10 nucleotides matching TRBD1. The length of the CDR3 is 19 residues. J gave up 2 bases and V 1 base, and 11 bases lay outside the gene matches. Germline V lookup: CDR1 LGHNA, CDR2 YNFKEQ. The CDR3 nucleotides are TGTGCCAGCAGCCAAGCCCGGGACAGGGGTGCGGTATCCAAAAACATTCAGTACTTC. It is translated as CASSQARDRGAVSKNIQYF.

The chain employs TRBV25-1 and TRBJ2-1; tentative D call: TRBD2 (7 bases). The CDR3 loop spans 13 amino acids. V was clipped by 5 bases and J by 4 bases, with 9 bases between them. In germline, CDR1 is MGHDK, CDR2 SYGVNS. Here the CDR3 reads CASSKGGYNEQFF. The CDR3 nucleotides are TGTGCCAGCAGTAAGGGGGGGTACAATGAGCAGTTCTTC.

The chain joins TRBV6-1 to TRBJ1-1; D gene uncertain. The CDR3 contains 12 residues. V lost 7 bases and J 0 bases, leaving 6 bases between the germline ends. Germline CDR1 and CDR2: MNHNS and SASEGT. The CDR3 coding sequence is TGTGCCAGCAAACGTTTGAACACTGAAGCTTTCTTT. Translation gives CASKRLNTEAFF.

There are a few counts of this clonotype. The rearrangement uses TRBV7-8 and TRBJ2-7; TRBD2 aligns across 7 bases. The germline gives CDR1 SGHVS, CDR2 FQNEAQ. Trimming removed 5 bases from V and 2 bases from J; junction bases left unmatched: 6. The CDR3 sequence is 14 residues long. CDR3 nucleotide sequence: TGTGCCAGCAGCCAATCCGGGACTACCTACGAGCAGTACTTC. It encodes CASSQSGTTYEQYF.

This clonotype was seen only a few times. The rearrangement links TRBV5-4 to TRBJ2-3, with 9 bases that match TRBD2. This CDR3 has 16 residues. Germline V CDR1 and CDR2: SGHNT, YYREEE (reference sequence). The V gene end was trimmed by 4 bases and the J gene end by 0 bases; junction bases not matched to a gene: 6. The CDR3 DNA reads TGTGCCAGCAGCAAGAAGACTAGCGGTAGCACAGATACGCAGTATTTT. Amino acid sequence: CASSKKTSGSTDTQYF.

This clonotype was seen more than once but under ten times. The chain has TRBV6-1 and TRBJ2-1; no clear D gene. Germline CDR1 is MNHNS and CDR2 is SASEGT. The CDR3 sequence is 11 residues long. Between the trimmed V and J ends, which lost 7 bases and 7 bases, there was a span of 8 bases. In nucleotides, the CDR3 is TGTGCCAGCAAGAGGCGAAATGAGCAGTTCTTC. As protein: CASKRRNEQFF.

The CDR3 DNA reads TGCGCCAGCAGTGGCGGGAGGGCCGAAGAGACCCAGTACTTC. Translating gives CASSGGRAEETQYF. The chain has TRBV10-1 and TRBJ2-5; the match to TRBD2 covers 9 bases. CDR1 and CDR2 from the germline V gene are WNHNN and SYGVQD (reference sequence). Trimming at V came to 4 bases and at J to 3 bases, leaving 3 bases not matched to a gene. The CDR3 totals 14 residues.

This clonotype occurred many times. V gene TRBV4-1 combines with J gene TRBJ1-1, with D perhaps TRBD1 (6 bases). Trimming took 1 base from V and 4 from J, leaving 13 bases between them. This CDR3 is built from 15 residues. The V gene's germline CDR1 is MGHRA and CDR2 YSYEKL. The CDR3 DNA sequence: TGCGCCAGCAGCCAAGGGAGGGGGAGAGGCACTGAAGCTTTCTTT. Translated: CASSQGRGRGTEAFF.

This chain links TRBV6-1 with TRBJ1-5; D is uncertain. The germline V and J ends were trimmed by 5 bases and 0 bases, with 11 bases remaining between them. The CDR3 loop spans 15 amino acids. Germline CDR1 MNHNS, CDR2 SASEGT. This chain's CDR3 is CASSLLGNSNQPQHF. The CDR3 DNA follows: TGTGCCAGCAGTCTCCTGGGTAATAGCAATCAGCCCCAGCATTTT.

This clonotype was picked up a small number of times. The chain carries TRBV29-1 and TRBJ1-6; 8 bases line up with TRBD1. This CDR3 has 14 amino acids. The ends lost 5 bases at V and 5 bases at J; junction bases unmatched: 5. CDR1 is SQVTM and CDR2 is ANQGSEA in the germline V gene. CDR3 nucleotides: TGCAGCGTTTCTGACAGGGGAGATAATTCACCCCTCCACTTT. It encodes CSVSDRGDNSPLHF. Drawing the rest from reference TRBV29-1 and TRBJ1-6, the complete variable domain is SAVISQKPSRDICQRGTSLTIQCQVDSQVTMMFWYRQQPGQSLTLIATANQGSEATYESGFVIDKFPISRPNLTFSTLTVSNMSPEDSSIYLCSVSDRGDNSPLHFGNGTRLTVT.

CDR3: CASSLPSSQETQYF. CDR3 sequence (DNA): TGTGCCAGCAGTTTGCCCTCTAGCCAAGAGACCCAGTACTTC. This sequence joins TRBV12-3 or TRBV12-4 and TRBJ2-1, with unresolved D. The closer fit of TRBJ2-5 to the DNA end suggests the J call may be wrong. The CDR3 loop spans 14 amino acids.

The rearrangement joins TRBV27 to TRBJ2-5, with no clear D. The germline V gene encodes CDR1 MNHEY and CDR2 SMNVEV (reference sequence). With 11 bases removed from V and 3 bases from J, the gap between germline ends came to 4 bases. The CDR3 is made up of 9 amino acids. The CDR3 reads CAAEETQYF. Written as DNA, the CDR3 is TGTGCCGCGGAAGAGACCCAGTACTTC.

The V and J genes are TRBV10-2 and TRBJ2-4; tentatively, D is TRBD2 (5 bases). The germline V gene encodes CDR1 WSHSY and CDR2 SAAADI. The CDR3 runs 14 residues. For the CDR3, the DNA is TGCGGCGTCAGGCGGGTGGCAGCCGAAAACACGCAGTACTTC. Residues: CGVRRVAAENTQYF.

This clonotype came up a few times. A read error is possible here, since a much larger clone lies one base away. The CDR3 region is CASSLLLAGGGETQFF. For the CDR3, the DNA is TGTGCCAGCAGCTTACTTCTAGCGGGAGGCGGGGAGACCCAGTTCTTC. V and J are TRBV7-8 and TRBJ2-1; the match to TRBD2 covers 11 bases. Germline CDR1 SGHVS, CDR2 FQNEAQ. With 2 bases clipped from V and 13 bases from J, the junction kept 13 bases outside the gene matches. This CDR3 is built from 16 residues.

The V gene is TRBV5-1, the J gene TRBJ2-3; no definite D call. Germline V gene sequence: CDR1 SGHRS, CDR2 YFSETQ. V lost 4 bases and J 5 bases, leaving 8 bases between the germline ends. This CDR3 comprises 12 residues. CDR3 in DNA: TGCGCCAGCAGCATAGGAGTAGATACGCAGTATTTT. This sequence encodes CASSIGVDTQYF. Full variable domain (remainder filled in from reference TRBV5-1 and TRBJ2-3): KAGVTQTPRYLIKTRGQQVTLSCSPISGHRSVSWYQQTPGQGLQFLFEYFSETQRNKGNFPGRFSGRQFSNSRSEMNVSTLELGDSALYLCASSIGVDTQYFGPGTRLTVL.

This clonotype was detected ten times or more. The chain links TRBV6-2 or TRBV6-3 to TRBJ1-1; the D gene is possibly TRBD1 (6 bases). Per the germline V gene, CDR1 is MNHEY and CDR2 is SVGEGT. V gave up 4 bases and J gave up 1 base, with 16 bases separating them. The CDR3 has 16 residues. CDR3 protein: CASSSHGLQGNTEAFF. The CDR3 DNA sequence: TGTGCCAGCAGTTCCCACGGCCTACAGGGGAACACTGAAGCTTTCTTT.

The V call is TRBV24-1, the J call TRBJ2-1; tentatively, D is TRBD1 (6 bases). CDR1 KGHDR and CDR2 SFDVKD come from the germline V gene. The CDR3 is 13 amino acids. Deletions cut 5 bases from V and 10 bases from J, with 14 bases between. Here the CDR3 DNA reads TGTGCCACCAGTGGGGACAACTCCTACGAGCAGTTCTTC. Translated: CATSGDNSYEQFF.

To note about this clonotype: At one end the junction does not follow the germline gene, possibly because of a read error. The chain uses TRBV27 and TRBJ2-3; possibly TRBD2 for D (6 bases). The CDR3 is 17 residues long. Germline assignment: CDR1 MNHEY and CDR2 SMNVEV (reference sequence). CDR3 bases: TGTGCCAGCAGTGCGGGGCGACGGGGCCCTGGGCCAGATACGCAGTATTTC. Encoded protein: CASSAGRRGPGPDTQYF.

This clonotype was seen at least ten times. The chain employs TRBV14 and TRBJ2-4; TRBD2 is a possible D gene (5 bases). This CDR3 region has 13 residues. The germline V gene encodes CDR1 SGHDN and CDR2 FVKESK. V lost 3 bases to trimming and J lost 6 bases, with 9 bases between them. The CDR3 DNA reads TGTGCCAGCAGCCAGTCGGGGTTAAACATTCAGTACTTC. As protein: CASSQSGLNIQYF.

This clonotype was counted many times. This chain's CDR3 is CASSARDTGAQYF. CDR3 DNA sequence: TGTGCCAGCAGCGCGCGGGACACCGGGGCCCAGTACTTC. This chain links TRBV7-2 with TRBJ2-1; D may correspond to TRBD1 or TRBD2 (6 bases each). The assigned J gene may be wrong: the sequence end matches TRBJ2-5 better. The germline CDR1 and CDR2 sequences are SGHTA and FQGNSA. CDR3 length: 13 residues.

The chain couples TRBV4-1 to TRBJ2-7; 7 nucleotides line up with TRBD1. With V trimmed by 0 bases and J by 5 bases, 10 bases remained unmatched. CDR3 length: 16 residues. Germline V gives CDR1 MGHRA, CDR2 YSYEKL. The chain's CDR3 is CASSQDPTGVYDEQYF. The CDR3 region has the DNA TGCGCCAGCAGCCAAGACCCTACAGGGGTTTACGACGAGCAGTACTTC.

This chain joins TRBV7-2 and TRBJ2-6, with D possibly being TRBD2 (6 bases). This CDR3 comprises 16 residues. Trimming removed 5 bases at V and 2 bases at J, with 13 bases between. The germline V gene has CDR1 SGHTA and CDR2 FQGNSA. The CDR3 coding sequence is TGTGCCAGCAGCCCAAGGCGGGGTCCTGGGGCCAACGTCCTGACTTTC. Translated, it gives CASSPRRGPGANVLTF.

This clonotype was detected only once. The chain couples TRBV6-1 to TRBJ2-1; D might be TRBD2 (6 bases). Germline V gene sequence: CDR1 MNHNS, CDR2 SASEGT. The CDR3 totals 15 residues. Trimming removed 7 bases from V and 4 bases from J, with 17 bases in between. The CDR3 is CASIRDSGFYNEQFF. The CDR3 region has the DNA TGTGCCAGCATCCGGGACTCCGGATTTTACAATGAGCAGTTCTTC.

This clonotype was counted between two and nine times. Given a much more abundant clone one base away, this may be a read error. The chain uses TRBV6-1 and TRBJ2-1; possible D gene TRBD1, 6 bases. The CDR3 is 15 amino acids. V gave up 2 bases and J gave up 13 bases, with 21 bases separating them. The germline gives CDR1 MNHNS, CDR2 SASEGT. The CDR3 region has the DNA TGTGCCAGCAGTGAATCGGGGACATTCCAAGAGACCCAGTTCTTC. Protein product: CASSESGTFQETQFF.

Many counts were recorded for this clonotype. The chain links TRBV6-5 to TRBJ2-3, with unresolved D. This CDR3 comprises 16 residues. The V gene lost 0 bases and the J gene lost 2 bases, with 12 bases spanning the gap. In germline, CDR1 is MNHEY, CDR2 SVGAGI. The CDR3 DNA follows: TGTGCCAGCAGTTACTCCCTCCGGACCAACACAGATACGCAGTATTTT. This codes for CASSYSLRTNTDTQYF.

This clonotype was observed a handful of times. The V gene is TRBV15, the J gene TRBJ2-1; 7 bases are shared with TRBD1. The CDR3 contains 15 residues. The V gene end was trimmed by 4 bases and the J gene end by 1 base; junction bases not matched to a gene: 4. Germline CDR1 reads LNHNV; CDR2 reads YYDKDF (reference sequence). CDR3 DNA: TGTGCCACCAGCACCTACAGGGGATCCTACAATGAGCAGTTCTTC. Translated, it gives CATSTYRGSYNEQFF. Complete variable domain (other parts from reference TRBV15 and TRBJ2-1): DAMVIQNPRYQVTQFGKPVTLSCSQTLNHNVMYWYQQKSSQAPKLLFHYYDKDFNNEADTPDNFQSRRPNTSFCFLDIRSPGLGDTAMYLCATSTYRGSYNEQFFGPGTRLTVL.

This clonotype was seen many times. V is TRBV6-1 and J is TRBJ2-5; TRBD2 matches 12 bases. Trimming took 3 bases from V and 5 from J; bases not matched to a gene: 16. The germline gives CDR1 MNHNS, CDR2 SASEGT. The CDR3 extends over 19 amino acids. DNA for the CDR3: TGTGCCAGCAGTGAGGGCCTATCTTCTAGCGGGAGGGCCCGGGAGACCCAGTACTTC. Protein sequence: CASSEGLSSSGRARETQYF.

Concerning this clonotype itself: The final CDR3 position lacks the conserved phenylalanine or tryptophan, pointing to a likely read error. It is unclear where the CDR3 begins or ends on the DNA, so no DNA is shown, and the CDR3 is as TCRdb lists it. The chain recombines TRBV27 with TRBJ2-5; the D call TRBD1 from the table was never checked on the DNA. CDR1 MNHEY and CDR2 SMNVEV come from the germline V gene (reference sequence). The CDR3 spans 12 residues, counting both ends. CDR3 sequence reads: CASSPITVSRVP.

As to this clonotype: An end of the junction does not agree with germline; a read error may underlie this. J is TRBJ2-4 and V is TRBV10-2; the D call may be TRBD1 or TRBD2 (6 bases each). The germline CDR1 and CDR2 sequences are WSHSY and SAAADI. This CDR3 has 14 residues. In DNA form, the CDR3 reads TGCGCCAGCAGGGGACTGGGGGCCACAAACATGCAGTACTTT. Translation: CASRGLGATNMQYF.

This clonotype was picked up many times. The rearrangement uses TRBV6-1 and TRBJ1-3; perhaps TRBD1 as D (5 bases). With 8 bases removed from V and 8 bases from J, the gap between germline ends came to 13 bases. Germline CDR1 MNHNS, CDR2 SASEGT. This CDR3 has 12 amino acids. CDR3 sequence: CASGTELYTIYF. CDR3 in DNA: TGTGCCAGCGGGACCGAGTTGTACACCATATATTTT.